This T cell receptor beta chain was profiled in a study of OX40 agonist ivuxolimab in advanced cancers. The wider study: Patients were dosed intravenously with ivuxolimab at 0.01 to 10 mg/kg every 2 weeks. In three patients, partial responses were observed, one with hepatocellular carcinoma and two with cutaneous melanoma. Dose-escalation patients were diagnosed with hepatocellular carcinoma, melanoma, renal cell cancer or head and neck cancer.

A remark on this clone: Its specificity is not known.

Study results and caveats: Doses of 0.1 to 3.0 mg/kg were accompanied by clonal expansion of CD4+ and CD8+ blood T cells by week 6.

Sequenced by immunoSEQ multiplex PCR; TCRdb stores in-frame clones only, minus some. In the table there are around 16,000 clones, about 81% of which are singletons. The CDR3 totals 15 residues. V was shortened by 0 bases and J by 2 bases, with 11 bases between the two germline ends. Looked up from germline, CDR1 is SGHDT and CDR2 is YYEEEE. The receptor comes from an adult with an advanced solid tumor such as melanoma, head and neck, liver or kidney cancer. Sequences were derived from CD4+ or CD8+ T cells sorted from blood, sampled in a trial of the OX40 agonist ivuxolimab. The rearrangement links TRBV5-6 to TRBJ2-5; perhaps TRBD2 as D (6 bases). The CDR3 DNA is TGTGCCAGCAGCTTGGGGAGGGTGACTCAAGAGACCCAGTACTTC. It encodes CASSLGRVTQETQYF.